A single sample is the source of the 24 T cell receptor beta chains below, sequenced in a study of CD8 T cells in cerebrospinal fluid in Alzheimer's disease. For each CDR3 protein, TCRdb gives one entry from its re-call of the 10x single-cell sequencing reads, without DNA. Recorded for this sample: some 1,500 distinct CDR3 sequences. Sequenced sample: cerebrospinal fluid. These receptors were obtained from a human donor with Alzheimer's disease.

By frequency, this clonotype registers medium-sized (0.01 to 0.1%). The chain combines TRBV27 with TRBJ2-2; TCRdb calls TRBD2, which cannot be checked without DNA. CDR3 size: 16 residues. CDR1 is MNHEY and CDR2 is SMNVEV in the germline V gene (reference sequence). Here the CDR3 reads CASSFPGLAATGELFF.

This clonotype is classed as medium-sized (0.01 to 0.1%) by frequency. This sequence joins TRBV6-5 and TRBJ2-5. Germline CDR1 reads MNHEY; CDR2 reads SVGAGI. The CDR3 length is 13 residues. The CDR3 region is CASRRTAQETQYF.

This clonotype is medium-sized by frequency. V and J are TRBV9 and TRBJ2-3; with no DNA, the TCRdb D assignment of TRBD2 cannot be verified. CDR3 length: 16 residues. Germline loops: CDR1 SGDLS, CDR2 YYNGEE. CDR3 sequence reads: CASSVATSGATDTQYF.

By frequency, this clonotype is medium-sized (0.01 to 0.1%). This chain connects TRBV7-9 to TRBJ2-5; the D gene TCRdb calls, TRBD1, cannot be checked with no DNA. The CDR3 consists of 13 residues. Germline V CDR1 and CDR2: SEHNR, FQNEAQ (reference sequence). CDR3 residues: CASSLTVQETQYF.

Considering frequency, this clonotype is large. The chain uses TRBV10-3 and TRBJ2-7; lacking DNA, the TRBD2 call made by TCRdb goes unchecked. CDR3 length: 14 residues. Germline values: CDR1 ENHRY, CDR2 SYGVKD. This chain's CDR3 is CAITEGPSQYEQYF.

This clonotype is classed as medium-sized by frequency. The rearrangement links TRBV6-5 to TRBJ2-2; TCRdb indicates TRBD2, and absent DNA this call remains unverified. Per the germline V gene, CDR1 is MNHEY and CDR2 is SVGAGI. This CDR3 contains 14 residues. CDR3 sequence reads: CASSYGGSSPELFF.

Frequency places this clonotype as medium-sized (0.01 to 0.1%). The rearrangement links TRBV5-1 to TRBJ1-1; lacking DNA, the TRBD1 call made by TCRdb goes unchecked. The CDR3 totals 19 residues. Germline CDR1 reads SGHRS; CDR2 reads YFSETQ. The CDR3 sequence is CASSSHMGPRQGDDTEAFF.

This clonotype is called medium-sized based on its frequency. The gene calls are TRBV28 and TRBJ1-5. The CDR3 loop spans 16 amino acids. CDR1 MDHEN and CDR2 SYDVKM come from the germline V gene. This CDR3 is CASSLSWRGLNQPQHF.

In terms of frequency, this clonotype is medium-sized. The chain couples TRBV6-6 to TRBJ2-3. This CDR3 region has 14 residues. CDR1 is MNHNY, CDR2 SVGAGI, per germline (reference sequence). CDR3 loop: CASSYSGLTDTQYF.

Frequency places this clonotype as medium-sized. The chain carries TRBV5-1 and TRBJ1-1. The CDR3 has 15 amino acids. CDR1 is SGHRS and CDR2 is YFSETQ in the germline V gene. This chain's CDR3 is CASSPVTAVGTEAFF.

This clonotype is large by frequency. The V gene is TRBV7-9, the J gene TRBJ1-1. From germline, CDR1 is SEHNR and CDR2 FQNEAQ (reference sequence). The CDR3 spans 13 residues. This chain's CDR3 is CASSLAASAEAFF.

This clonotype is labeled medium-sized based on frequency. V usage is TRBV2 and J usage is TRBJ2-1. Per the germline V gene, CDR1 is SNHLY and CDR2 is FYNNEI. The CDR3 loop spans 12 amino acids. The CDR3 protein is CASEGLYNEQFF. The whole variable domain, remainder taken from reference TRBV2 and TRBJ2-1, is EPEVTQTPSHQVTQMGQEVILRCVPISNHLYFYWYRQILGQKVEFLVSFYNNEISEKSEIFDDQFSVERPDGSNFTLKIRSTKLEDSAMYFCASEGLYNEQFFGPGTRLTVL.

Judged by frequency, this clonotype is medium-sized (0.01 to 0.1%). The rearrangement uses TRBV21-1 and TRBJ1-5; TCRdb outputs TRBD1, but without DNA this stays unchecked. TRBV21-1 is marked as a pseudogene. This CDR3 is 17 amino acids long. CDR3 protein: CASSALDRECGNQPQHF.

This clonotype is deemed medium-sized by its frequency. This chain links TRBV11-3 with TRBJ1-1; the D call of TRBD1 rests on TCRdb alone, since no DNA is present to check it. The CDR3 length is 14 residues. Germline lookup yields CDR1 SGHNT and CDR2 YENEEA. CDR3 amino acids: CASTMGGGKTEAFF.

Measured by frequency, this clonotype is medium-sized. The chain joins TRBV18 to TRBJ2-6; TCRdb gives TRBD1 as the D gene, but with no DNA this cannot be confirmed. CDR1 KGHSH and CDR2 LQKENI come from the germline V gene. This CDR3 has 17 amino acids. Here the CDR3 reads CASSPKQGSSGANVLTF.

According to its frequency, this clonotype is medium-sized. The V call is TRBV30, the J call TRBJ1-2; TCRdb outputs TRBD1, but without DNA this stays unchecked. The CDR3 sequence is 13 residues long. The V gene's germline CDR1 is GTSNPN and CDR2 SVGIG (reference sequence). This CDR3 reads CAWRPKGDYGYTF.

By frequency, this clonotype registers medium-sized. The genes are TRBV5-1 and TRBJ1-2; the D gene TCRdb calls, TRBD1, cannot be checked with no DNA. The CDR3 loop spans 14 amino acids. Germline assignment: CDR1 SGHRS and CDR2 YFSETQ. The chain's CDR3 is CASSFAGDPDGYTF.

By frequency, this clonotype is medium-sized. This sequence joins TRBV3-1 and TRBJ2-1. There are 14 residues in the CDR3. Germline V gives CDR1 LGHDT, CDR2 YNNKEL (reference sequence). CDR3 residues: CASSQTGLYNEQFF.

This clonotype is labeled large (0.1 to 1%) based on frequency. This CDR3 is CASSPRDRYNSPLHF. The V and J genes are TRBV9 and TRBJ1-6; there is no DNA to check the TCRdb D call of TRBD1. This CDR3 is 15 amino acids long. Germline V lookup: CDR1 SGDLS, CDR2 YYNGEE.

Measured by frequency, this clonotype is medium-sized. J is TRBJ1-5 and V is TRBV30. The CDR3 extends over 17 amino acids. Germline values: CDR1 GTSNPN, CDR2 SVGIG (reference sequence). The chain's CDR3 is CAWSAQGYPGGNQPQHF.

This clonotype counts as large (0.1 to 1%) by frequency. The chain carries TRBV7-9 and TRBJ1-3. The CDR3 is made up of 11 amino acids. Germline V gene data show CDR1 as SEHNR and CDR2 as FQNEAQ (reference sequence). The CDR3: CASSFKDTIYF. The whole variable domain, remainder taken from reference TRBV7-9 and TRBJ1-3, is DTGVSQNPRHKITKRGQNVTFRCDPISEHNRLYWYRQTLGQGPEFLTYFQNEAQLEKSRLLSDRFSAERPKGSFSTLEIQRTEQGDSAMYLCASSFKDTIYFGEGSWLTVV.

In terms of frequency, this clonotype is medium-sized. The chain employs TRBV19 and TRBJ2-3; TCRdb's D call, TRBD2, is unchecked because there is no DNA. The CDR3 loop spans 20 amino acids. CDR1 is LNHDA and CDR2 is SQIVND in the germline V gene (reference sequence). The CDR3 is CASSISIGLSGGPSTDTQYF.

This clonotype ranks as large in terms of frequency. V gene TRBV9 combines with J gene TRBJ1-2. This CDR3 has 14 residues. The germline V gene has CDR1 SGDLS and CDR2 YYNGEE. The chain's CDR3 is CASSTMSGSYGYTF. Full variable domain (rest looked up from reference TRBV9 and TRBJ1-2): DSGVTQTPKHLITATGQRVTLRCSPRSGDLSVYWYQQSLDQGLQFLIQYYNGEERAKGNILERFSAQQFPDLHSELNLSSLELGDSALYFCASSTMSGSYGYTFGSGTRLTVV.

Frequency places this clonotype as medium-sized (0.01 to 0.1%). V gene TRBV6-5 combines with J gene TRBJ1-3; TCRdb returns TRBD1, unconfirmable since there is no DNA. Per germline, CDR1 MNHEY and CDR2 SVGAGI. This CDR3 is 17 amino acids long. The CDR3 is CASSGRLQGTAGNTIYF.